A single T cell receptor (beta chain) is shown here with its context. The antigen is unknown. Following an approximately eleven-day culture, CD4+ T cells were purified. All study participants received two doses of BNT162b2 or mRNA-1273 vaccine. People in the vaccine group had not been infected with SARS-CoV-2 before, and their nucleocapsid antibodies were negative. Cultures received IL-2 medium that replaced half the medium on days 3 and 7. The CDR3 has 14 amino acids. Per the germline V gene, CDR1 is SGHAT and CDR2 is FQNNGV. V lost 3 bases, J lost 2 bases, and 10 bases lay in between. The sample originates from a study of vaccination effects on CD4 cells after COVID-19. Turning to the study itself: Antigen-specific CD4+ T cells expanded by the ViraFEST assay with viral peptide pools were then sequenced.

Study observations and caveats: Marked clonal contraction of both clone types appeared late after vaccination.

The repertoire was sequenced with immunoSEQ multiplex PCR; TCRdb's copy has only in-frame clones and lacks some. The table lists around 40,000 clones, about three quarters of them singletons, with under 10% in the top ten. The source was CD4+ T cells from PBMCs cultured without peptide, collected after COVID-19 vaccination. This TCR was recovered from a human donor who received a COVID-19 vaccine. The chain combines TRBV11-2 with TRBJ1-1; no reliable D call. The CDR3 loop reads CASSFGSSNTEAFF. The CDR3 DNA follows: TGTGCCAGCAGCTTCGGCAGTTCCAACACTGAAGCTTTCTTT.